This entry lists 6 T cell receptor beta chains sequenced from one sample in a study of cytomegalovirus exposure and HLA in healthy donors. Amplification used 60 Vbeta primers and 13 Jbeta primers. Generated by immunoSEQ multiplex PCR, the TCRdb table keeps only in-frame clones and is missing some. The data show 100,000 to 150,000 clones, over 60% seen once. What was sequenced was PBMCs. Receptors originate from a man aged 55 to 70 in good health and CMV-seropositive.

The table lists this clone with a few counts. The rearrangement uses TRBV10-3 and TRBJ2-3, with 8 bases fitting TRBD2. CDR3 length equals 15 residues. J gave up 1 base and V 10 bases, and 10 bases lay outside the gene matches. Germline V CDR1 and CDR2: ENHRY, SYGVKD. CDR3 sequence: CATADSRGGTDTQYF. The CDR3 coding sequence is TGTGCCACCGCTGACTCGCGGGGGGGCACAGATACGCAGTATTTT.

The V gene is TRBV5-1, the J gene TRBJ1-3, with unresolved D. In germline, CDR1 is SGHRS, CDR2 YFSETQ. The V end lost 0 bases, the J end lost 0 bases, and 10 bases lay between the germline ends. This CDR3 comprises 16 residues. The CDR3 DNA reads TGCGCCAGCAGCTTGGGGGGAGTGGACTCTGGAAACACCATATATTTT. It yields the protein CASSLGGVDSGNTIYF.

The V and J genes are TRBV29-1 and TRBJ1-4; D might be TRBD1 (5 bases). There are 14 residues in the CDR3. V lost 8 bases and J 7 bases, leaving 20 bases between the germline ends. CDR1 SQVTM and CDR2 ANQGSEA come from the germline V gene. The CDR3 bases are TGCAGCACCGACGACGGATGGGGCGGTGAAAAACTGTTTTTT. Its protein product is CSTDDGWGGEKLFF.

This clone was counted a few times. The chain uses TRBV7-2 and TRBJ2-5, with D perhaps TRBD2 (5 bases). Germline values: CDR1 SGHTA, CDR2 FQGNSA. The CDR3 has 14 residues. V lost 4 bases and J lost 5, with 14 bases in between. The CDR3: CASSSTRNGETQYF. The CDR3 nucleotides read TGTGCCAGCAGCTCCACTAGGAATGGGGAGACCCAGTACTTC.

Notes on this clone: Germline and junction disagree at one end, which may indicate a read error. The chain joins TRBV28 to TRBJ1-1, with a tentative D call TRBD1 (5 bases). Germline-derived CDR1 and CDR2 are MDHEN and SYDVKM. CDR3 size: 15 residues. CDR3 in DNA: TGTGCCAGCAGTCTCCTAGCCAACACGGGGACTGAAGCTTTTTTT. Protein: CASSLLANTGTEAFF.

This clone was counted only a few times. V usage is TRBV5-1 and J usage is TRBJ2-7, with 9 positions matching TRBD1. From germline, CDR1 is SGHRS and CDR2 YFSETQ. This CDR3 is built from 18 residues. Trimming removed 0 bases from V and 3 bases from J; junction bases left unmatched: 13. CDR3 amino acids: CASSLGEVVGTGSYEQYF. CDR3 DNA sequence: TGCGCCAGCAGCTTGGGGGAGGTCGTGGGGACAGGGAGCTACGAGCAGTACTTC.